This T cell receptor beta chain was captured by sequencing in a study of breast tumors, draining lymph nodes, adjacent tissues. Findings of the study overall: Luminal-like breast cancer showed significantly greater tumor-nontumor repertoire similarity than basal-like breast cancer did.

TCRdb reprocessed the multiplex PCR reads with MiXCR, giving one entry per CDR3 protein. The sample shows around 290,000 distinct CDR3 sequences, 30% of them seen only once. Axillary draining lymph nodes of breast cancer patients supplied the node samples. In this sample, this clonotype turned up a few times. Its specificity is unknown. Trimming removed 5 bases at V and 0 bases at J, with 11 bases between. This CDR3 is built from 14 residues. Germline-derived CDR1 and CDR2 are MNHEY and SVGAGI. The sequence derives from a female donor with breast cancer. Some clones in this sample may be carry-over from other donors' samples. The genes are TRBV6-5 and TRBJ2-7; possibly TRBD1 for D (5 bases). The specimen sequenced was axillary lymph node tissue. In nucleotides, the CDR3 is TGTGCCAGCAGTCATCAGGGTCTCTCCTACGAGCAGTACTTC. This gives the protein CASSHQGLSYEQYF.